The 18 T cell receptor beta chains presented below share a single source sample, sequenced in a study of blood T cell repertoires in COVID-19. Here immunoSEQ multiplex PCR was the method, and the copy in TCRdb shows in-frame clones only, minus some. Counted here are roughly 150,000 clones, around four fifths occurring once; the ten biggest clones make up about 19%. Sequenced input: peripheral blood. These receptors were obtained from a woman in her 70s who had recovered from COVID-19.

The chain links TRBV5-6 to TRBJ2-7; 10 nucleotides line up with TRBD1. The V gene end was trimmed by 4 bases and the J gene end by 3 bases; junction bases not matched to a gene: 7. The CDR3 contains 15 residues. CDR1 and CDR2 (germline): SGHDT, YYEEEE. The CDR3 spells CASSRRGQGLYEQYF. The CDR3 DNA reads TGTGCCAGCAGCCGGAGGGGACAGGGGCTCTACGAGCAGTACTTC.

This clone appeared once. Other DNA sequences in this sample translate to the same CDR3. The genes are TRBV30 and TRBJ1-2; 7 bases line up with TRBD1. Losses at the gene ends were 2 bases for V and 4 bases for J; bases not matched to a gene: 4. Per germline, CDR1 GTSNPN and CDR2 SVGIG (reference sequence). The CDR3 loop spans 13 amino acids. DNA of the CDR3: TGTGCCTGGAGTAGGGACAGACCCTATGGCTACACCTTC. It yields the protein CAWSRDRPYGYTF.

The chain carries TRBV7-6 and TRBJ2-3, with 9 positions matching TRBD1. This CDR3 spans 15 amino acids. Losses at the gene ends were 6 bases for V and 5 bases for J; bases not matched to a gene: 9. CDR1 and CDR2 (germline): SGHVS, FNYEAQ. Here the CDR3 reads CASRIQGALGDTQYF. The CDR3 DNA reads TGTGCCAGCAGGATACAGGGGGCCCTGGGAGATACGCAGTATTTT.

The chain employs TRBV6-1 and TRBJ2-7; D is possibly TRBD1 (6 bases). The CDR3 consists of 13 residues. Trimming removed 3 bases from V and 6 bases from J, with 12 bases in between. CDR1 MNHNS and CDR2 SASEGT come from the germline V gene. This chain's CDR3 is CASSDLRDTEQYF. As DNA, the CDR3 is TGTGCCAGCAGTGACCTCCGGGACACCGAGCAGTACTTC.

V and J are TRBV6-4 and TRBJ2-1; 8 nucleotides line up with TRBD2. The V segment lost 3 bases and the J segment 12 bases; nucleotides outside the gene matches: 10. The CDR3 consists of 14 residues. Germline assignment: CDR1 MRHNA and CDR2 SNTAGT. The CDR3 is CASSEEAGAGGQFF. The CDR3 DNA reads TGTGCCAGCAGTGAGGAAGCGGGAGCCGGGGGGCAGTTCTTC.

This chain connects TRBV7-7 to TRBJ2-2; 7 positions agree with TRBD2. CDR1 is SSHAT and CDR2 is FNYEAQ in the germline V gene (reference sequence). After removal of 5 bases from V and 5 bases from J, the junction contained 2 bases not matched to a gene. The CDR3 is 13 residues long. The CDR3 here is CASSGGDTGELFF. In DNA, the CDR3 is TGTGCCAGCAGCGGGGGGGATACCGGGGAGCTGTTTTTT.

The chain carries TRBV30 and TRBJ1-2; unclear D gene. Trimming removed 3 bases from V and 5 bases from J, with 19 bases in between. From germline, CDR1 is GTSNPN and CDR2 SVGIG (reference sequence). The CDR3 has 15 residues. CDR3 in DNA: TGTGCCTGGAGGGGCGGGCGATACCCGGGATATGGCTACACCTTC. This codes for CAWRGGRYPGYGYTF.

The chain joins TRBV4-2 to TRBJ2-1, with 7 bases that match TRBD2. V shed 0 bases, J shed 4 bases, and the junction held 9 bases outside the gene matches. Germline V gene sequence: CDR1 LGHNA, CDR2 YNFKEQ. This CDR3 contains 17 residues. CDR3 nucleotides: TGTGCCAGCAGCCAAGAAGGAGTGGGGGGGGGATACAATGAGCAGTTCTTC. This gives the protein CASSQEGVGGGYNEQFF.

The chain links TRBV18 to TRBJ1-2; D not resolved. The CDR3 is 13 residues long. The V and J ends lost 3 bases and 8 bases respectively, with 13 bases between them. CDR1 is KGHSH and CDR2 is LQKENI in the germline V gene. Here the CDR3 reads CASSPSNKEGYTF. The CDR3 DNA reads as TGTGCCAGCTCACCCTCGAACAAGGAGGGCTACACCTTC. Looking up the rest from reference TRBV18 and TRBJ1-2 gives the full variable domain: NAGVMQNPRHLVRRRGQEARLRCSPMKGHSHVYWYRQLPEEGLKFMVYLQKENIIDESGMPKERFSAEFPKEGPSILRIQQVVRGDSAAYFCASSPSNKEGYTFGSGTRLTVV.

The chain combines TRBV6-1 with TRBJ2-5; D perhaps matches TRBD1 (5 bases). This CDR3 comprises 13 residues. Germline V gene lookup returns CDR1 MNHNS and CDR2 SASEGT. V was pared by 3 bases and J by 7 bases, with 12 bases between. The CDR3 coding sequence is TGTGCCAGCAGTGAGGGGCAGACCTGGACCCAGTACTTC. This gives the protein CASSEGQTWTQYF.

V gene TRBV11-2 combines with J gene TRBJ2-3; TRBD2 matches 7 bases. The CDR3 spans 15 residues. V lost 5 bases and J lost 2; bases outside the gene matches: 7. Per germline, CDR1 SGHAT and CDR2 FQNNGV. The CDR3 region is CASSVGLPYTDTQYF. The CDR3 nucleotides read TGTGCCAGCAGCGTGGGACTACCCTACACAGATACGCAGTATTTT.

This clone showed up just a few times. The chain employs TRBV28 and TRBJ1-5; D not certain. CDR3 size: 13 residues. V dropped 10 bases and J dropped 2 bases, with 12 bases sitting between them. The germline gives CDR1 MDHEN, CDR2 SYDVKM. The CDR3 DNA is TGTGCCACCATTATATCAGGCAATCAGCCCCAGCATTTT. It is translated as CATIISGNQPQHF.

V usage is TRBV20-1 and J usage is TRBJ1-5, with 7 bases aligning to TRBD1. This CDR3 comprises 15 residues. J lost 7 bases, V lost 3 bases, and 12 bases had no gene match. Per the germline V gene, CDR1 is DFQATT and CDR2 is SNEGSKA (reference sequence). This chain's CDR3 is CSASPRAGGGQPQHF. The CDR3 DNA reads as TGCAGTGCTAGTCCCCGGGCAGGGGGTGGACAGCCCCAGCATTTT.

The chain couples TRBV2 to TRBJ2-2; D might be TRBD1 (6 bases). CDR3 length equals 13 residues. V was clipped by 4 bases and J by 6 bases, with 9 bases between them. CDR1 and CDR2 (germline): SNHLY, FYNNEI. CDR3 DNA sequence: TGTGCCAGCAGTGGGGACACCCCCGGGGAGCTGTTTTTT. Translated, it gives CASSGDTPGELFF.

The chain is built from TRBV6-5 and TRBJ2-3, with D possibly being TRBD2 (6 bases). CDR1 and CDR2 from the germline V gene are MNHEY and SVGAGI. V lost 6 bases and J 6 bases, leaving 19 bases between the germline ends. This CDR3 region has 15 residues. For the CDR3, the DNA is TGTGCCAGCAGGGCCGGTGGGAGCCGGGAGGATACGCAGTATTTT. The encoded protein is CASRAGGSREDTQYF.

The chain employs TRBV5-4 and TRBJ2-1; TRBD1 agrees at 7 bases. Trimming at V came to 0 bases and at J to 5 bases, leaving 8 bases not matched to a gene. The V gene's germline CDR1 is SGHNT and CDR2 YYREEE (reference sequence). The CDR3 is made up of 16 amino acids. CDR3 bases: TGTGCCAGCAGCTTGGGGATGGGGACAGCTAACAATGAGCAGTTCTTC. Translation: CASSLGMGTANNEQFF. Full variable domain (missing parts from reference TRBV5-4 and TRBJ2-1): ETGVTQSPTHLIKTRGQQVTLRCSSQSGHNTVSWYQQALGQGPQFIFQYYREEENGRGNFPPRFSGLQFPNYSSELNVNALELDDSALYLCASSLGMGTANNEQFFGPGTRLTVL.

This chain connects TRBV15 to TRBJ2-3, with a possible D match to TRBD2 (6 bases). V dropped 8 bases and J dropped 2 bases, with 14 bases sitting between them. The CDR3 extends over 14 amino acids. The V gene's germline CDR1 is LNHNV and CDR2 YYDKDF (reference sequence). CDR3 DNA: TGTGCCACCGCGGGAAGCCGACACACAGATACGCAGTATTTT. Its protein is CATAGSRHTDTQYF.

The CDR3 region is CASSYSIGQGGQPQHF. CDR3 DNA sequence: TGTGCCAGCAGTTACTCGATCGGACAGGGAGGACAGCCCCAGCATTTT. The chain couples TRBV6-2 or TRBV6-3 to TRBJ1-5, with TRBD1 matching over 8 bases. The CDR3 covers 16 residues. Germline values: CDR1 MNHEY, CDR2 SVGEGT. V dropped 0 bases and J dropped 7; count of bases not matched to a gene: 8.